This T cell receptor (beta chain) was recovered during a study of cytomegalovirus exposure and HLA in healthy donors. The CDR3 runs to 14 residues. Germline V gene data show CDR1 as MNHEY and CDR2 as SVGAGI. Unmatched junction bases numbered 5, after V lost 6 bases and J lost 0 bases. PCR amplification relied on 60 Vbeta primers (plus 13 Jbeta primers). Using immunoSEQ multiplex PCR, the repertoire was profiled, and TCRdb retains in-frame clones only, with some absent. The sample has 100,000 to 150,000 clones; 65% to 85% are singletons. This chain connects TRBV6-5 to TRBJ2-7, with TRBD1 matching 7 bases. Sequencing was performed on PBMCs. The receptor was isolated from a woman aged 40-49 years in good health and CMV-seropositive. Written as DNA, the CDR3 is TGTGCCAGCAGGGTTCGACAGGGCTCCTACGAGCAGTACTTC. Its protein is CASRVRQGSYEQYF.